Shown below are 2 T cell receptor beta chains from a single sample sequenced in a study of metastatic and nonmetastatic thyroid tumors. Every patient was untreated before thyroid surgery. TCRdb recomputed clones from the PCR reads via MiXCR. The sample lists approximately 41,000 clones; more than 20% were seen once. Sequenced sample: tumor tissue. The receptor set was obtained from a female donor with papillary thyroid cancer or a benign thyroid nodule (not recorded which). Some clones in this sample may be carry-over from other donors' samples.

This clone showed up just a few times. The gene calls are TRBV5-1 and TRBJ2-7; TRBD1 might be the D (6 bases). Germline V gene sequence: CDR1 SGHRS, CDR2 YFSETQ. The V gene lost 4 bases and the J gene lost 3 bases, with 14 bases spanning the gap. This CDR3 region has 14 residues. The CDR3 DNA reads as TGCGCCAGCAGCCCCGGAGACAGGAGCTACGAGCAGTACTTC. Translation: CASSPGDRSYEQYF.

V gene TRBV6-1 combines with J gene TRBJ1-2; D might be TRBD1 (5 bases). Per germline, CDR1 MNHNS and CDR2 SASEGT. Trimming stripped 5 bases from V and 5 bases from J, with 9 bases between. The CDR3 contains 12 residues. CDR3 bases: TGTGCCAGCAGTCCGGGACCGTATGGCTACACCTTC. Translated: CASSPGPYGYTF.